One T cell receptor (beta chain) is described in this entry. This sample is part of a study of blood T cells in healthy people across ages. The authors ran a second PCR of roughly 6 to 11 cycles using a sample-barcoded 5' primer and a J-beta primer mix. From the 5' RACE reads, TCRdb called clonotypes with MiXCR, one entry per CDR3 protein. In the table there are roughly 800,000 distinct CDR3 sequences, 20% to 30% of which are singletons. The data were also submitted as part of a second study, on T cells of mothers and their children. That investigation notes: Roughly 2.7 million TCR beta reads per child versus over 9 million per mother.

This receptor was taken from a boy between 5 and 17 years old in good health. Sequencing was performed on blood.

The CDR3 region has the DNA TGTGCCAGCAGTCACAGGGGGGATACCTATGGCTACACCTTC. As protein: CASSHRGDTYGYTF. The chain uses TRBV6-5 and TRBJ1-2; 8 bases are a match to TRBD1. Trimming cost V 5 bases and J 4 bases; bases outside gene matches: 6. Germline loops: CDR1 MNHEY, CDR2 SVGAGI. The CDR3 extends over 14 amino acids.